These 22 T cell receptor beta chains were all obtained from the same sample, sequenced in a study of blood T cell repertoires in COVID-19. The method was immunoSEQ multiplex PCR; TCRdb's version includes in-frame clones alone and lacks a portion of them. This sample carries roughly 120,000 clones, about 88% of them seen once, and the ten largest clones take 8% to 8.5%. Sequencing input: peripheral blood. These receptors were collected from a woman in her seventies who had recovered from COVID-19.

The genes are TRBV7-9 and TRBJ1-4; 8 bases map to TRBD1. From germline, CDR1 is SEHNR and CDR2 FQNEAQ (reference sequence). The CDR3 covers 15 residues. J lost 8 bases, V lost 5 bases, and 10 bases had no gene match. The CDR3 DNA is TGTGCCAGCAGCCCCCAGACAGGGGTTAGAGAAAAACTGTTTTTT. Residues: CASSPQTGVREKLFF.

The V gene is TRBV5-1, the J gene TRBJ2-5; the D gene is possibly TRBD2 (5 bases). The germline V gene has CDR1 SGHRS and CDR2 YFSETQ. V lost 7 bases to trimming and J lost 2 bases, with 6 bases between them. The CDR3 length is 11 residues. CDR3 in DNA: TGCGCCAGCCGCGGGCAAGAGACCCAGTACTTC. The encoded protein is CASRGQETQYF.

This rearrangement joins TRBV28 to TRBJ1-2; 7 nucleotides align to TRBD1. Germline V gives CDR1 MDHEN, CDR2 SYDVKM. CDR3 length: 15 residues. The V segment lost 4 bases and the J segment 4 bases; nucleotides outside the gene matches: 9. CDR3 amino acids: CASSSGTVLLYGYTF. CDR3 DNA: TGTGCCAGCAGTTCGGGGACAGTCCTGCTCTATGGCTACACCTTC.

This clone came up a few times. The J gene is TRBJ2-7, the V gene TRBV30; 8 nucleotides agree with TRBD1. This CDR3 contains 20 residues. Germline CDR1 reads GTSNPN; CDR2 reads SVGIG (reference sequence). Trimming cost V 0 bases and J 0 bases; bases outside gene matches: 19. CDR3 amino acids: CAWSVDLGQVTGRLSYEQYF. In DNA, the CDR3 is TGTGCCTGGAGTGTAGATTTGGGACAGGTCACCGGACGCCTCTCCTACGAGCAGTACTTC.

The V gene is TRBV6-6, the J gene TRBJ2-1, with 7 bases matching TRBD1. Per the germline V gene, CDR1 is MNHNY and CDR2 is SVGAGI (reference sequence). The CDR3 has 14 residues. J lost 9 bases, V lost 6 bases, and 11 bases had no gene match. CDR3 in amino acids: CASRAGTAVGEQFF. CDR3 DNA: TGTGCCAGCAGAGCCGGGACAGCCGTTGGTGAGCAGTTCTTC.

The chain joins TRBV6-5 to TRBJ2-1; TRBD1 might be the D (6 bases). CDR1 and CDR2 (germline): MNHEY, SVGAGI. V was trimmed by 0 bases and J by 2 bases, leaving 11 bases between them. This CDR3 spans 16 amino acids. CDR3 in amino acids: CASSYSNRVPYNEQFF. The CDR3 DNA reads as TGTGCCAGCAGTTACTCGAACAGGGTCCCCTACAATGAGCAGTTCTTC.

This clone was counted once. V usage is TRBV6-2 or TRBV6-3 and J usage is TRBJ2-7, with TRBD2 identical over 8 bases. V shed 4 bases and J 1 base; nucleotides not matched to a gene: 9. The length of the CDR3 is 16 residues. Germline lookup yields CDR1 MNHEY and CDR2 SVGEGT. DNA of the CDR3: TGTGCCAGCAGTTCAAAGACCGGGACTAGTTCCTACGAGCAGTACTTC. Protein sequence: CASSSKTGTSSYEQYF.

The rearrangement links TRBV28 to TRBJ2-7, with TRBD1 as a possible D gene (5 bases). Trimming shortened V by 2 bases and J by 2 bases, and 10 bases separated the two germline ends. This CDR3 spans 14 amino acids. Per the germline V gene, CDR1 is MDHEN and CDR2 is SYDVKM. CDR3 bases: TGTGCCAGCAGTTTAATCCAGGGTACCTACGAGCAGTACTTC. Encoded protein: CASSLIQGTYEQYF.

V is TRBV19 and J is TRBJ1-5, with no clear D. CDR1 and CDR2 (germline): LNHDA, SQIVND (reference sequence). This CDR3 is built from 12 residues. V was cut by 5 bases and J by 4 bases, with 6 bases left in between. The CDR3 spells CASSRGNQPQHF. CDR3 nucleotides: TGTGCCAGTAGTCGGGGAAATCAGCCCCAGCATTTT.

The rearrangement uses TRBV4-2 and TRBJ1-6; tentatively, D is TRBD1 (5 bases). With 0 bases removed from V and 4 bases from J, the gap between germline ends came to 10 bases. There are 16 residues in the CDR3. Germline V gene data show CDR1 as LGHNA and CDR2 as YNFKEQ. CDR3: CASSQEAGGYNSPLHF. The CDR3 bases are TGTGCCAGCAGCCAAGAGGCCGGGGGATATAATTCACCCCTCCACTTT.

The chain is built from TRBV10-1 and TRBJ1-5, with D perhaps matching TRBD1 (5 bases). The CDR3 is made up of 14 amino acids. The V end was cut by 6 bases, the J end by 4 bases, with 13 bases between. The V gene's germline CDR1 is WNHNN and CDR2 SYGVQD (reference sequence). Written as DNA, the CDR3 is TGCGCCAGCAGGGCCCGACAGACTAATCAGCCCCAGCATTTT. Translated, it gives CASRARQTNQPQHF.

V usage is TRBV28 and J usage is TRBJ1-2, with a tentative D call TRBD1 (5 bases). From germline, CDR1 is MDHEN and CDR2 SYDVKM. The CDR3 is made up of 13 amino acids. CDR3 sequence: CATQIGVNYGYTF. In nucleotides, the CDR3 is TGTGCAACCCAGATAGGGGTCAACTATGGCTACACCTTC.

The chain joins TRBV6-5 to TRBJ2-1; D is undetermined. Trimming took 6 bases from V and 9 from J, leaving 18 bases between them. The CDR3 loop spans 14 amino acids. Germline lookup yields CDR1 MNHEY and CDR2 SVGAGI. CDR3 sequence (DNA): TGTGCCAGCAGGAACCGGCCTATTAGCCGTGAGCAGTTCTTC. This gives the protein CASRNRPISREQFF.

As to this clone: Compared with germline, one end of the junction differs, possibly owing to a read error. This chain connects TRBV7-7 to TRBJ2-5, with 11 bases that match TRBD2. The CDR3 consists of 14 residues. Looked up from germline, CDR1 is SSHAT and CDR2 is FNYEAQ (reference sequence). CDR3 sequence (DNA): TGTGCTAGCAGCTCTCCTAGCGGGGGGCCCACCCAGTACTTC. Translation: CASSSPSGGPTQYF.

The chain has TRBV12-3 or TRBV12-4 and TRBJ1-5; D remains unclear. The CDR3 has 13 amino acids. V shed 1 base and J shed 5 bases, with 6 bases lying between them. The CDR3 sequence is CASSLGIYQPQHF. The CDR3 DNA sequence: TGTGCCAGCAGTTTAGGTATCTATCAGCCCCAGCATTTT.

This clone was observed a single time. V gene TRBV7-9 combines with J gene TRBJ1-1; 7 nucleotides match TRBD1. Germline V gives CDR1 SEHNR, CDR2 FQNEAQ (reference sequence). With V trimmed by 10 bases and J by 5 bases, 7 bases remained unmatched. CDR3 length equals 12 residues. CDR3 DNA: TGTGCCATCTACGAGGGGGCAACTGAAGCTTTCTTT. This encodes CAIYEGATEAFF. Supplemented by reference TRBV7-9 and TRBJ1-1, the full variable domain reads DTGVSQNPRHKITKRGQNVTFRCDPISEHNRLYWYRQTLGQGPEFLTYFQNEAQLEKSRLLSDRFSAERPKGSFSTLEIQRTEQGDSAMYLCAIYEGATEAFFGQGTRLTVV.

The gene calls are TRBV18 and TRBJ2-2; 10 nucleotides line up with TRBD2. Germline-derived CDR1 and CDR2 are KGHSH and LQKENI. With V trimmed by 0 bases and J by 9 bases, 10 bases remained unmatched. The CDR3 length is 17 residues. In DNA, the CDR3 is TGTGCCAGCTCACCACCGAAAGGACTAGCGGAGCACAGGGAGCTGTTTTTT. It encodes CASSPPKGLAEHRELFF. Supplemented by reference TRBV18 and TRBJ2-2, the full variable domain reads NAGVMQNPRHLVRRRGQEARLRCSPMKGHSHVYWYRQLPEEGLKFMVYLQKENIIDESGMPKERFSAEFPKEGPSILRIQQVVRGDSAAYFCASSPPKGLAEHRELFFGEGSRLTVL.

The chain is built from TRBV7-9 and TRBJ2-1; no reliable D call. The germline V gene encodes CDR1 SEHNR and CDR2 FQNEAQ (reference sequence). There are 14 residues in the CDR3. V lost 5 bases and J lost 4, with 12 bases in between. Here the CDR3 DNA reads TGTGCCAGCAGCGCCAGAGGTAGTTACAATGAGCAGTTCTTC. Translated, it gives CASSARGSYNEQFF.

This chain joins TRBV5-1 and TRBJ2-3; perhaps TRBD2 as D (6 bases). V lost 0 bases and J lost 4, with 12 bases in between. CDR1 and CDR2 (germline): SGHRS, YFSETQ. This CDR3 is built from 15 residues. In DNA, the CDR3 is TGCGCCAGCAGCTTGGAGCTAGCGAACTCAGATACGCAGTATTTT. Translated, it gives CASSLELANSDTQYF.

The chain has TRBV19 and TRBJ2-7, with TRBD2 matching over 10 bases. Germline lookup yields CDR1 LNHDA and CDR2 SQIVND (reference sequence). The J segment lost 2 bases and the V segment lost 6 bases, leaving 10 bases of the junction unmatched. The CDR3 sequence is 16 residues long. CDR3 sequence: CASSLTASGGPYEQYF. The CDR3 nucleotides read TGTGCCAGTAGCCTAACGGCTAGCGGGGGCCCCTACGAGCAGTACTTC.

This chain joins TRBV10-3 and TRBJ2-5, with a weak D call TRBD1 (8 bases). The V gene lost 6 bases and the J gene lost 2 bases, with 16 bases spanning the gap. Germline assignment: CDR1 ENHRY and CDR2 SYGVKD. The CDR3 runs 15 residues. This CDR3 is CAIRTTGGGQETQYF. DNA of the CDR3: TGTGCCATCAGGACCACAGGGGGAGGGCAAGAGACCCAGTACTTC.

The sample holds one count of this clone. This chain joins TRBV2 and TRBJ2-5; 7 nucleotides agree with TRBD1. This CDR3 has 14 residues. The germline gives CDR1 SNHLY, CDR2 FYNNEI. The J segment lost 5 bases and the V segment lost 4 bases, leaving 7 bases of the junction unmatched. The CDR3 region has the DNA TGTGCCAGCAGTGCCGACAGGGATGGGGAGACCCAGTACTTC. It encodes CASSADRDGETQYF.